These T cell receptor beta chains were read from a single sample in a study of blood T cell repertoires in COVID-19. The data were produced by immunoSEQ multiplex PCR, yet TCRdb's version contains in-frame clones alone and is incomplete. The sample yields 130,000 to 150,000 clones, 80% to 90% seen once. The specimen was peripheral blood. These receptor sequences come from a woman aged 55-70 years with COVID-19, enrolled during active disease. CDR3s include the opening cysteine and the closing phenylalanine or tryptophan. Fields, in order: D gene, clone size, J gene, V gene, CDR3 protein, CDR3 DNA. A D gene is named only where the DNA matches it firmly. Only part of the rows carry a size: once, few, many, or a class if the clone is expanded.

- | - | TRBJ1-5 | TRBV9 | CASSQGAANQPQHF | TGTGCCAGCAGCCAGGGTGCCGCAAATCAGCCCCAGCATTTT
TRBD1 | - | TRBJ2-1 | TRBV7-3 | CASSLAPTGRNEQFF | TGTGCCAGCAGCTTAGCCCCGACAGGGCGGAATGAGCAGTTCTTC
- | - | TRBJ1-6 | TRBV7-2 | CASSPGSQHGGSPLHF | TGTGCCAGCAGCCCGGGAAGCCAGCATGGGGGGTCACCCCTCCACTTT
- | few | TRBJ1-2 | TRBV9 | CASSVPWGAGYTF | TGTGCCAGCAGCGTTCCGTGGGGCGCTGGCTACACCTTC
- | - | TRBJ1-2 | TRBV10-3 | CAISDVYGYTF | TGTGCCATCAGTGACGTCTATGGCTACACCTTC
- | - | TRBJ1-2 | TRBV14 | CASSSDSPYGYTF | TGTGCCAGCAGCTCGGACAGTCCCTATGGCTACACCTTC
TRBD2 | - | TRBJ2-1 | TRBV30 | CAWSETPCGSGEDNEQFF | TGTGCCTGGAGTGAGACCCCCTGCGGTAGCGGGGAAGACAATGAGCAGTTCTTC
- | once | TRBJ1-2 | TRBV12-3/TRBV12-4 | CASSWGDNYGYTF | TGTGCCAGCAGTTGGGGGGATAACTATGGCTACACCTTC
TRBD1 | - | TRBJ2-7 | TRBV5-1 | CASSYVTGTGTGYEQYF | TGCGCCAGCAGCTACGTAACCGGGACAGGGACGGGGTACGAGCAGTACTTC
TRBD2 | - | TRBJ2-1 | TRBV9 | CASSAFHSGGTYNEQFF | TGTGCCAGCAGCGCGTTCCATAGCGGGGGGACCTACAATGAGCAGTTCTTC
TRBD1 | - | TRBJ1-3 | TRBV9 | CASSVGGTGTGNTIYF | TGTGCCAGCAGCGTAGGAGGGACAGGGACTGGAAACACCATATATTTT
TRBD2 | few | TRBJ2-5 | TRBV27 | CASRVLADKETQYF | TGTGCCAGCAGGGTGCTAGCGGATAAAGAGACCCAGTACTTC
TRBD2 | - | TRBJ2-3 | TRBV10-2 | CASSVLLAGGQADTQYF | TGCGCCAGCAGTGTTTTACTAGCGGGGGGGCAGGCAGATACGCAGTATTTT
TRBD1 | - | TRBJ2-5 | TRBV4-3 | CASSQDGKRGRETQYF | TGCGCCAGCAGCCAAGATGGGAAGAGGGGGCGAGAGACCCAGTACTTC
TRBD1 | - | TRBJ1-5 | TRBV5-6 | CASSPSGQRNQPQHF | TGTGCCAGCAGCCCTTCGGGACAGCGCAATCAGCCCCAGCATTTT
TRBD1 | few | TRBJ2-1 | TRBV19 | CATLDRAGTGSSYSYNEQFF | TGTGCCACCTTAGACAGAGCGGGGACAGGGTCCTCTTACTCATACAATGAGCAGTTCTTC
- | - | TRBJ1-3 | TRBV15 | CATSSASSGNTIYF | TGTGCCACCAGCAGCGCTAGCTCTGGAAACACCATATATTTT
TRBD2 | - | TRBJ2-3 | TRBV6-1 | CASSGNSGGPQPDTQYF | TGTGCCAGCAGTGGGAATAGCGGGGGCCCCCAGCCAGATACGCAGTATTTT
TRBD1 | few | TRBJ1-6 | TRBV5-1 | CASSLSTGHGSPLHF | TGCGCCAGCAGCTTATCGACAGGGCATGGATCACCCCTCCACTTT
- | - | TRBJ1-2 | TRBV5-1 | CASAGTPNYGYTF | TGCGCCAGCGCGGGCACGCCAAACTATGGCTACACCTTC
- | - | TRBJ2-3 | TRBV20-1 | CSARTADTQYF | TGCAGTGCTAGAACGGCAGATACGCAGTATTTT
TRBD2 | few | TRBJ2-2 | TRBV4-3 | CASSQPIAGDTGELFF | TGCGCCAGCAGCCAACCGATCGCGGGGGACACCGGGGAGCTGTTTTTT
- | - | TRBJ1-2 | TRBV19 | CASSIAVFNYGYTF | TGTGCCAGTAGTATAGCCGTCTTTAACTATGGCTACACCTTC
- | - | TRBJ1-2 | TRBV14 | CASSQRTERVFGYTF | TGTGCCAGCAGCCAAAGGACAGAACGGGTCTTCGGCTACACCTTC
- | - | TRBJ2-5 | TRBV5-6 | CASSLIVGETQYF | TGTGCCAGCAGCTTGATCGTCGGGGAGACCCAGTACTTC
- | - | TRBJ2-5 | TRBV5-4 | CASSLAGSRETQYF | TGTGCCAGCAGCTTAGCAGGGTCGCGGGAGACCCAGTACTTC
TRBD2 | - | TRBJ2-7 | TRBV3-1/TRBV3-2 | CASSGGGYEQYF | TGTGCCAGCTCTGGCGGGGGCTACGAGCAGTACTTC
- | - | TRBJ1-6 | TRBV5-4 | CASTVGEGSPLHF | TGTGCCAGCACCGTGGGGGAGGGTTCACCCCTCCACTTT
- | - | TRBJ1-6 | TRBV28 | CASSLRGGYNSPLHF | TGTGCCAGCAGTTTAAGGGGGGGATACAATTCACCCCTCCACTTT
TRBD2 | few | TRBJ2-7 | TRBV5-6 | CASSFSGGYEQYF | TGTGCCAGCAGCTTTAGCGGGGGTTACGAGCAGTACTTC
TRBD1 | - | TRBJ1-4 | TRBV4-1 | CASSQERTGTTNEKLFF | TGCGCCAGCAGCCAAGAAAGGACAGGGACAACTAATGAAAAACTGTTTTTT
- | - | TRBJ2-3 | TRBV12-5 | CASGSWQGVPDTQYF | TGTGCTAGTGGTTCCTGGCAAGGGGTCCCAGATACGCAGTATTTT
- | - | TRBJ2-7 | TRBV6-1 | CASSELGRFDGTYEQYF | TGTGCCAGCAGTGAACTGGGGAGGTTCGACGGCACCTACGAGCAGTACTTC